Listed below are T cell receptor beta chains from one sample, sequenced in a study of vaccination and CD4 T cells after COVID-19. TCRdb re-called the PCR reads through MiXCR, storing one row per CDR3 protein. The table has about 26,000 distinct CDR3 sequences, about 40% seen once. Their antigens remain unidentified. Material: CD4+ T cells from blood, cultured in vitro, obtained about 7 months after SARS-CoV-2 vaccination. The receptors originated from a human donor who had recovered from COVID-19. The CDR3 runs from the conserved cysteine through the conserved F or W. A D gene is named only where the DNA matches it firmly. The size of a clone is reported for some rows only, either as once, few or many, or as a class for expanded clones.

J | size | D | V | CDR3 | DNA
TRBJ1-1 | - | - | TRBV20-1 | CSGGSTGNTEAFF | TGCAGTGGAGGAAGTACAGGTAACACTGAAGCTTTCTTT
TRBJ2-1 | few | - | TRBV6-4 | CASSDSIEGGGEQFF | TGTGCCAGCAGTGACTCGATCGAAGGCGGTGGTGAGCAGTTCTTC
TRBJ2-2 | - | - | TRBV7-2 | CASSTYTGELFF | TGTGCCAGCAGCACCTATACCGGGGAGCTGTTTTTT
TRBJ2-3 | few | TRBD2 | TRBV20-1 | CSAMLAGGRPDTQYF | TGCAGTGCTATGTTAGCGGGAGGACGCCCAGATACGCAGTATTTT
TRBJ2-2 | - | TRBD2 | TRBV10-3 | CASGGERGTGELFF | TGTGCCAGCGGGGGGGAGCGTGGCACCGGGGAGCTGTTTTTT
TRBJ2-1 | - | - | TRBV27 | CASRDRYNEQFF | TGTGCCAGCAGGGACCGTTACAATGAGCAGTTCTTC
TRBJ2-1 | - | - | TRBV28 | CASSFPRAVHNEQFF | TGTGCCAGCAGTTTCCCCAGGGCGGTCCACAATGAGCAGTTCTTC
TRBJ2-7 | - | - | TRBV6-5 | CASSYSTGAPYEQYF | TGTGCCAGCAGTTACTCGACGGGGGCCCCCTACGAGCAGTACTTC
TRBJ2-1 | - | TRBD2 | TRBV5-8 | CASSLVYGGRLYNEQFF | TGTGCCAGCAGCTTGGTCTACGGCGGGAGGCTTTACAATGAGCAGTTCTTC
TRBJ2-7 | - | - | TRBV6-1 | CAREYYEQYF | TGTGCCAGGGAGTACTACGAGCAGTACTTC
TRBJ1-2 | - | - | TRBV20-1 | CSASSEVFSGGYTF | TGCAGTGCTAGCTCGGAAGTTTTCTCGGGTGGCTACACCTTC
TRBJ2-1 | - | TRBD2 | TRBV11-2 | CASSPTPSGRRGNEQFF | TGTGCCAGCAGCCCCACCCCTAGCGGGAGAAGGGGCAATGAGCAGTTCTTC
TRBJ2-5 | - | TRBD2 | TRBV18 | CASSLSPSGQETQYF | TGTGCCAGCTCACTATCCCCTAGCGGCCAAGAGACCCAGTACTTC
TRBJ2-3 | - | - | TRBV27 | CASSFNRATDTQYF | TGTGCCAGCAGTTTTAACAGGGCCACAGATACGCAGTATTTT
TRBJ2-2 | - | TRBD1 | TRBV20-1 | CSAQGQGERRAGELFF | TGCAGTGCCCAGGGACAGGGGGAACGACGTGCCGGGGAGCTGTTTTTT
TRBJ2-5 | few | - | TRBV20-1 | CSASKGGETQYF | TGCAGTGCTAGTAAAGGAGGAGAGACCCAGTACTTC
TRBJ2-5 | - | - | TRBV6-2/TRBV6-3 | CASSYSPSDQETQYF | TGTGCCAGCAGTTACTCCCCCTCGGACCAAGAGACCCAGTACTTC
TRBJ1-6 | - | - | TRBV6-5 | CASSYSKGTLGSPLHF | TGTGCCAGCAGTTACTCGAAAGGGACACTAGGCTCACCCCTCCACTTT
TRBJ2-3 | - | - | TRBV10-3 | CASTGVGTDTQYF | TGTGCCAGCACGGGGGTGGGCACAGATACGCAGTATTTT
TRBJ2-3 | - | - | TRBV6-2/TRBV6-3 | CASSQEGTDTQYF | TGTGCCAGCAGTCAAGAGGGCACAGATACGCAGTATTTT
TRBJ1-5 | few | - | TRBV6-2/TRBV6-3 | CASSYQDQPQHF | TGTGCCAGCAGTTACCAGGATCAGCCCCAGCATTTT
TRBJ2-3 | few | - | TRBV27 | CASRQRADTQYF | TGTGCCAGTCGACAGAGAGCAGATACGCAGTATTTT
TRBJ1-1 | few | TRBD1 | TRBV20-1 | CSAPGQGLYTEAFF | TGCAGTGCGCCCGGACAGGGCTTGTACACTGAAGCTTTCTTT
TRBJ2-1 | - | - | TRBV18 | CASSPSGLSYNEQFF | TGTGCCAGCTCACCAAGCGGGTTATCCTACAATGAGCAGTTCTTC
TRBJ2-5 | few | TRBD1 | TRBV20-1 | CSAGRTGVLETQYF | TGCAGTGCTGGGAGGACAGGGGTTTTGGAGACCCAGTACTTC
TRBJ1-2 | few | - | TRBV11-2 | CASSLVSQGSYGYTF | TGTGCCAGCAGCTTAGTGTCCCAAGGTAGCTATGGCTACACCTTC
TRBJ2-5 | - | - | TRBV5-4 | CASSLNGQSSETQYF | TGTGCCAGCAGCTTGAATGGACAGAGCTCAGAGACCCAGTACTTC
TRBJ2-7 | few | TRBD2 | TRBV20-1 | CSAFPTSGGYEQYF | TGCAGTGCCTTCCCCACTAGCGGGGGCTACGAGCAGTACTTC
TRBJ2-3 | - | - | TRBV15 | CATSSSGRTDTQYF | TGTGCCACCAGCTCATCCGGACGCACAGATACGCAGTATTTT
TRBJ1-2 | - | - | TRBV15 | CATSRGRQVPNYGYTF | TGTGCCACCAGCAGAGGGAGGCAGGTCCCGAACTATGGCTACACCTTC
TRBJ2-1 | - | - | TRBV28 | CASSLREQFF | TGTGCCAGCAGTCTTAGGGAGCAGTTCTTC
TRBJ1-6 | few | TRBD1 | TRBV20-1 | CSARKVGTGDSSPLHF | TGCAGTGCTAGAAAAGTGGGGACAGGGGACAGTTCACCCCTCCACTTT
TRBJ2-5 | - | - | TRBV20-1 | CSAIISSRSTQYF | TGCAGTGCTATAATCTCTAGTCGGTCGACCCAGTACTTC
TRBJ2-7 | few | - | TRBV6-1 | CASNQAQGIEQYF | TGTGCCAGCAATCAGGCCCAGGGGATCGAGCAGTACTTC
TRBJ2-3 | - | - | TRBV20-1 | CSAMDRLNTQYF | TGCAGTGCGATGGACCGTCTCAATACGCAGTATTTT
TRBJ2-7 | - | - | TRBV12-3/TRBV12-4 | CASRGQREQYF | TGTGCCAGCAGAGGACAGCGGGAGCAGTACTTC
TRBJ1-1 | few | - | TRBV11-1 | CASQRAGDYTEAFF | TGTGCCAGCCAACGCGCCGGGGACTACACTGAAGCTTTCTTT
TRBJ1-6 | few | TRBD1 | TRBV20-1 | CSAARPAGQANSPLHF | TGCAGTGCTGCCCGACCAGCGGGACAGGCGAATTCACCCCTCCACTTT
TRBJ1-6 | - | - | TRBV20-1 | CSATTSGNSPLHF | TGCAGTGCAACGACATCGGGTAATTCACCCCTCCACTTT
TRBJ2-1 | - | TRBD2 | TRBV10-3 | CAIRDGTSNEQFF | TGTGCCATCAGAGACGGGACTAGCAATGAGCAGTTCTTC
TRBJ1-1 | - | - | TRBV28 | CASRADLTTEAFF | TGTGCCAGCAGGGCGGATTTAACCACTGAAGCTTTCTTT
TRBJ2-7 | - | TRBD2 | TRBV7-6 | CASSLGAWSGLAGANEQYF | TGTGCCAGCAGCTTAGGGGCGTGGAGCGGTCTAGCGGGAGCCAACGAGCAGTACTTC
TRBJ2-7 | - | - | TRBV7-2 | CASSRPRYEQYF | TGTGCCAGCAGCAGACCCAGATACGAGCAGTACTTC
TRBJ2-7 | few | - | TRBV7-2 | CASSLARPSSYEQYF | TGTGCCAGCAGCTTAGCGCGGCCTAGCTCCTACGAGCAGTACTTC
TRBJ2-7 | few | - | TRBV28 | CASSLAGAGSEQYF | TGTGCCAGCAGTTTAGCAGGGGCGGGATCCGAGCAGTACTTC
TRBJ2-1 | - | - | TRBV7-9 | CASSLALVPGADNEQFF | TGTGCCAGCAGCTTAGCGCTTGTCCCGGGAGCAGACAATGAGCAGTTCTTC
TRBJ2-1 | - | - | TRBV7-9 | CASSLIGELYNEQFF | TGTGCCAGCAGCTTAATAGGGGAACTATACAATGAGCAGTTCTTC
TRBJ1-6 | - | TRBD1 | TRBV20-1 | CSASYRQGANSPLHF | TGCAGTGCTAGTTATCGACAGGGGGCGAATTCACCCCTCCACTTT
TRBJ1-5 | - | - | TRBV7-9 | CASSLRWGQPQHF | TGTGCCAGCAGCCTCCGGTGGGGTCAGCCCCAGCATTTT
TRBJ2-7 | - | - | TRBV20-1 | CSARGSAELYEQYF | TGCAGTGCTAGAGGTTCAGCGGAGCTCTACGAGCAGTACTTC
TRBJ2-3 | - | TRBD2 | TRBV20-1 | CSASGGASTDTQYF | TGCAGTGCTAGCGGGGGGGCGAGCACAGATACGCAGTATTTT
TRBJ2-1 | few | - | TRBV7-3 | CASSGDGRGEQFF | TGTGCCAGCAGCGGCGACGGTAGAGGTGAGCAGTTCTTC
TRBJ2-3 | once | TRBD1 | TRBV6-5 | CASSYSDRGDTQYF | TGTGCCAGCAGTTACTCGGACAGGGGAGATACGCAGTATTTT
TRBJ1-5 | - | - | TRBV24-1 | CATSDTTVNQPQHF | TGTGCCACCAGTGACACGACAGTTAATCAGCCCCAGCATTTT
TRBJ2-5 | - | TRBD2 | TRBV20-1 | CSALPLAGGQETQYF | TGCAGTGCTCTTCCGTTAGCGGGAGGGCAAGAGACCCAGTACTTC
TRBJ2-7 | - | - | TRBV20-1 | CSAATWREQYF | TGCAGTGCCGCCACCTGGCGCGAGCAGTACTTC
TRBJ2-1 | medium-sized | - | TRBV7-2 | CASSLGSNYNEQFF | TGTGCCAGCAGCTTAGGGTCTAACTACAATGAGCAGTTCTTC